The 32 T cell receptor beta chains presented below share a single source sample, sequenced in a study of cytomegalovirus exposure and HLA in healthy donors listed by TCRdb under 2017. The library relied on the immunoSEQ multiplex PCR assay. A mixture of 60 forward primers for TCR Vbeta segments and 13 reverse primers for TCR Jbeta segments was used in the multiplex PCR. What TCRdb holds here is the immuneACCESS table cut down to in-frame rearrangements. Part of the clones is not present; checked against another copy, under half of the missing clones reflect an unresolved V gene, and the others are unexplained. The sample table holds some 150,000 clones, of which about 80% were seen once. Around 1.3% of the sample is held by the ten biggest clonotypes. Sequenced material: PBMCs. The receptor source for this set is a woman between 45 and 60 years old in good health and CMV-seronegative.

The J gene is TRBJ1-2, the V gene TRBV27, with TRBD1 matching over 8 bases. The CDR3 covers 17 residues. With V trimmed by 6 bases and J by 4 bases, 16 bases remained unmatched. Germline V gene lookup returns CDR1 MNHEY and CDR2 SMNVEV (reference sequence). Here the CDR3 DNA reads TGTGCCAGCAGGCCAATCCCCGACAGGGGCGGTGGCTATGGCTACACCTTC. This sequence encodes CASRPIPDRGGGYGYTF.

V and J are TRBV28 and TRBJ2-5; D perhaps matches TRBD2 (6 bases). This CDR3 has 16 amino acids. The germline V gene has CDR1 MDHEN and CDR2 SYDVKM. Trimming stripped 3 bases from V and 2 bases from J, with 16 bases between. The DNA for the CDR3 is TGTGCCAGCAGTTTGGGGGGACTGGCCGCTCAAGAGACCCAGTACTTC. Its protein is CASSLGGLAAQETQYF.

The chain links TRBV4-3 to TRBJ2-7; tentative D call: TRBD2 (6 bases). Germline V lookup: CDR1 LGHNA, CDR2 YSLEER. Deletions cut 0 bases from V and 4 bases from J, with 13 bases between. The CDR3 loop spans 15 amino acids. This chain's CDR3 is CASSQDIRGTYEQYF. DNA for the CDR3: TGCGCCAGCAGCCAAGATATCCGAGGGACTTACGAGCAGTACTTC.

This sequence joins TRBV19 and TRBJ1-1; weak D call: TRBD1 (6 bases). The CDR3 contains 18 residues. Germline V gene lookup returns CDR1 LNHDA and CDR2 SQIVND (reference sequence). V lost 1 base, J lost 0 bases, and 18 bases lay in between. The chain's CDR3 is CASSIVAGARGLNTEAFF. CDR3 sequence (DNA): TGTGCCAGTAGTATAGTGGCAGGGGCTAGGGGTTTGAACACTGAAGCTTTCTTT.

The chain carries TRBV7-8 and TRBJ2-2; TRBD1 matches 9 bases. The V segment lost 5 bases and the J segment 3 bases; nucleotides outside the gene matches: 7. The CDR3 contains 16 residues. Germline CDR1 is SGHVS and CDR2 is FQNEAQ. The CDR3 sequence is CASSGWTGADTGELFF. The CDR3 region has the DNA TGTGCCAGCAGCGGTTGGACAGGGGCGGACACCGGGGAGCTGTTTTTT.

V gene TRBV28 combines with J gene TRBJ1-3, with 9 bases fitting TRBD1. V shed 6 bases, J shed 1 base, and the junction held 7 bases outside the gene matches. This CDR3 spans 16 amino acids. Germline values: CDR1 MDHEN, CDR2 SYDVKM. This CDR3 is CASSSGTGYSGNTIYF. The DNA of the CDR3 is TGTGCCAGCAGCTCCGGGACAGGGTATTCTGGAAACACCATATATTTT.

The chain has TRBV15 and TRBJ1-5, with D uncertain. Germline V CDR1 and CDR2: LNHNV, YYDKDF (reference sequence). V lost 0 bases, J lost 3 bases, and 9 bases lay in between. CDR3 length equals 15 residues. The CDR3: CATSREAAYNQPQHF. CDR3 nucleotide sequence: TGTGCCACCAGCAGAGAAGCAGCGTACAATCAGCCCCAGCATTTT. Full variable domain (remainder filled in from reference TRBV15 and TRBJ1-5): DAMVIQNPRYQVTQFGKPVTLSCSQTLNHNVMYWYQQKSSQAPKLLFHYYDKDFNNEADTPDNFQSRRPNTSFCFLDIRSPGLGDTAMYLCATSREAAYNQPQHFGDGTRLSIL.

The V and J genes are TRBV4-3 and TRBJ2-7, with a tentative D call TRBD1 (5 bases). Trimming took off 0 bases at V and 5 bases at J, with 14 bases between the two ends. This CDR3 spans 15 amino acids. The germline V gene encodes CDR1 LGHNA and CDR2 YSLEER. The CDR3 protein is CASSQDTQGTDEQYF. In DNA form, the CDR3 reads TGCGCCAGCAGCCAAGATACCCAGGGTACCGACGAGCAGTACTTC.

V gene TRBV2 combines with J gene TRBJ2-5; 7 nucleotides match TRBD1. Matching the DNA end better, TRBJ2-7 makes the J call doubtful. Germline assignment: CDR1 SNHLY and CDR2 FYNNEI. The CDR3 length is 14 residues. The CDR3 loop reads CASSQNRGTYEQYF. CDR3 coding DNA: TGTGCCAGCAGTCAAAACAGGGGTACCTACGAGCAGTACTTC.

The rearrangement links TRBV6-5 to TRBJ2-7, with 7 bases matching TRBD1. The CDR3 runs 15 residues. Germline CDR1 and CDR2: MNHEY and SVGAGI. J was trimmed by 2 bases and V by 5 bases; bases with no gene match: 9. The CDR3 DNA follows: TGTGCCAGCAGTCCACAGGGGAACCTGGCCTACGAGCAGTACTTC. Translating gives CASSPQGNLAYEQYF.

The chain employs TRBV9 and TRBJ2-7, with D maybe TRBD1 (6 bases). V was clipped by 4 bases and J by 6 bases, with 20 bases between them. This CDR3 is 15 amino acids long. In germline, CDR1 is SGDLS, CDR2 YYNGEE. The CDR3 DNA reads TGTGCCAGCAGCCCTTACAACGGGGCCAGGGGCGAGCAGTACTTC. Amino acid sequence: CASSPYNGARGEQYF.

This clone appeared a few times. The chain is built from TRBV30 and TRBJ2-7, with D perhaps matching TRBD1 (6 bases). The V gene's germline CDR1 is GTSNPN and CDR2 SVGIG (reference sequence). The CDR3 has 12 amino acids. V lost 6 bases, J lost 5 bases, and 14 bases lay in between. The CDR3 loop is CACCPGDNEQYF. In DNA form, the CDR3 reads TGTGCCTGCTGTCCAGGGGATAACGAGCAGTACTTC.

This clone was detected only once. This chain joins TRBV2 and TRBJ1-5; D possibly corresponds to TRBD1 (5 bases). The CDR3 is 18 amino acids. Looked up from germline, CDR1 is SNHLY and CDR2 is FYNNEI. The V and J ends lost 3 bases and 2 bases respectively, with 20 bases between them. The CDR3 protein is CASSDTVAGQGGNQPQHF. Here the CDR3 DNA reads TGTGCCAGCAGTGATACCGTTGCGGGGCAGGGAGGCAATCAGCCCCAGCATTTT.

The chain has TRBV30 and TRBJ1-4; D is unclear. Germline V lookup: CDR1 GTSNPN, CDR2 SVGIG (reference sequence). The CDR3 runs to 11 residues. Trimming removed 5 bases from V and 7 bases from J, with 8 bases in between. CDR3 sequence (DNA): TGTGCCTGGGCCGGTAGTGAAAAACTGTTTTTT. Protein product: CAWAGSEKLFF.

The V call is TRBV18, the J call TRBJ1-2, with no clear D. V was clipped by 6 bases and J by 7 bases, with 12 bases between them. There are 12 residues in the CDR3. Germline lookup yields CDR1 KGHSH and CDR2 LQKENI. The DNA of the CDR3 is TGTGCCAGCTCCCAAAATACGGGTGGCTACACCTTC. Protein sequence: CASSQNTGGYTF. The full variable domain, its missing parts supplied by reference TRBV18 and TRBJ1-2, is NAGVMQNPRHLVRRRGQEARLRCSPMKGHSHVYWYRQLPEEGLKFMVYLQKENIIDESGMPKERFSAEFPKEGPSILRIQQVVRGDSAAYFCASSQNTGGYTFGSGTRLTVV.

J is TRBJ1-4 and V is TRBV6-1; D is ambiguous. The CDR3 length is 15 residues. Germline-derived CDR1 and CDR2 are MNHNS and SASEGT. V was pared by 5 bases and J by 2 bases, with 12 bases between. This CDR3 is CASSPEGETNEKLFF. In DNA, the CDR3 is TGTGCCAGCAGTCCCGAGGGAGAGACTAATGAAAAACTGTTTTTT.

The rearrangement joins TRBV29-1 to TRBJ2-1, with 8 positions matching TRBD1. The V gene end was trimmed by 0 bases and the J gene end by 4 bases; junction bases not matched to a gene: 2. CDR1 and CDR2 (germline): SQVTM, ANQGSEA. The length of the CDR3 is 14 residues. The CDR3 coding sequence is TGCAGCGTTGAAGAGGGGACAGGATACAATGAGCAGTTCTTC. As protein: CSVEEGTGYNEQFF.

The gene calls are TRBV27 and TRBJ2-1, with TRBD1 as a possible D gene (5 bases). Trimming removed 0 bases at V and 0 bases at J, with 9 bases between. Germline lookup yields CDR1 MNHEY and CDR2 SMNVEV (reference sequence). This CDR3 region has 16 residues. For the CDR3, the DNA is TGTGCCAGCAGTTTATCGTCCCAGGGCTCCTACAATGAGCAGTTCTTC. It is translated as CASSLSSQGSYNEQFF.

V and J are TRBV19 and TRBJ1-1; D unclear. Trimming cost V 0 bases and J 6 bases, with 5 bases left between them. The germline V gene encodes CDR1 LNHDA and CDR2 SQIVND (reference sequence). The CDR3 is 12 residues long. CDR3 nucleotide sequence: TGTGCCAGTAGTATAGATCGGGCTGAAGCTTTCTTT. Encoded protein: CASSIDRAEAFF.

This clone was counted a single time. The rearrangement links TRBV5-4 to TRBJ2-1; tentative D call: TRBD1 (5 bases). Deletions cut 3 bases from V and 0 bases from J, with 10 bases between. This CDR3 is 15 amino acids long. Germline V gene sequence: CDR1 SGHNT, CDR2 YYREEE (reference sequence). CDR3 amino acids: CASSSTVPSYNEQFF. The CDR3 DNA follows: TGTGCCAGCAGCTCGACAGTTCCCTCCTACAATGAGCAGTTCTTC.

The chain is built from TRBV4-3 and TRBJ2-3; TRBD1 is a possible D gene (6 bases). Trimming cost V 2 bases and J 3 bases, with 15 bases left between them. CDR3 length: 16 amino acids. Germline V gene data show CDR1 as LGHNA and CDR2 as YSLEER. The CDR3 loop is CASSQLFIQGTDTQYF. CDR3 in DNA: TGCGCCAGCAGCCAACTCTTTATACAGGGAACAGATACGCAGTATTTT.

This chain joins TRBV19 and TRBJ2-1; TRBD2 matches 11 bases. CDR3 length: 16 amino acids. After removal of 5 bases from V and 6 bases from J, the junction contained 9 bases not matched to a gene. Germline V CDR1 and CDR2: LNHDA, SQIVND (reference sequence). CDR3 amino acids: CASSSFTSGSFNEQFF. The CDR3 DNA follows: TGTGCCAGTAGTTCCTTCACTAGCGGGAGTTTCAATGAGCAGTTCTTC.

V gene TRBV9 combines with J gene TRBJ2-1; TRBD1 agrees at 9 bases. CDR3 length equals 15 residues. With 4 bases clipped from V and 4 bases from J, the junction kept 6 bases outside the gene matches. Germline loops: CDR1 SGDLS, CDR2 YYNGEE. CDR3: CASSLRTGVYNEQFF. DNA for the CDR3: TGTGCCAGCAGCTTACGGACAGGGGTATACAATGAGCAGTTCTTC.

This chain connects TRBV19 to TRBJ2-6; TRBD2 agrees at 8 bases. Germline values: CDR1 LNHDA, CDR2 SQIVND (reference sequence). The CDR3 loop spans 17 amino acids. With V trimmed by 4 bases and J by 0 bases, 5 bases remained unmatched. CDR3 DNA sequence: TGTGCCAGTAGTACTCTAGCGGGTTTCTCTGGGGCCAACGTCCTGACTTTC. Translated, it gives CASSTLAGFSGANVLTF.

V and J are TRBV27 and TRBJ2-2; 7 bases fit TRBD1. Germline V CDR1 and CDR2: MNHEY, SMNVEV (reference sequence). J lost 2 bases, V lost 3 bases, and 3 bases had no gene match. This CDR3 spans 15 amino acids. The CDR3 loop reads CASSFGDRNTGELFF. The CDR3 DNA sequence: TGTGCCAGCAGTTTCGGGGACAGAAACACCGGGGAGCTGTTTTTT.

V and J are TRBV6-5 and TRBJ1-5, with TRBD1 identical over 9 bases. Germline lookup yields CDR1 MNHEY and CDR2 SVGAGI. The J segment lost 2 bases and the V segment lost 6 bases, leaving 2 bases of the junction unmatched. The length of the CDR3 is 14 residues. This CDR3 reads CASSRTGGNQPQHF. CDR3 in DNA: TGTGCCAGCAGCCGGACAGGGGGCAATCAGCCCCAGCATTTT.

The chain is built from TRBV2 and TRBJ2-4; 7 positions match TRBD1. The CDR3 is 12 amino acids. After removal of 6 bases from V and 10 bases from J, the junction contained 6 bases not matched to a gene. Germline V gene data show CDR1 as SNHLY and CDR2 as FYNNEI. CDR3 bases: TGTGCCAGCAGAACGACAGGGTTGATTCAGTACTTC. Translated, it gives CASRTTGLIQYF.

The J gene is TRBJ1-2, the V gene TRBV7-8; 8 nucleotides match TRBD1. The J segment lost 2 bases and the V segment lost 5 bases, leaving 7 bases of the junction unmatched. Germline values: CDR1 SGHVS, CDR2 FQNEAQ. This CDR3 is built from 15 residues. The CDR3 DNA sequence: TGTGCCAGCAGCCCGGGGGACAGGAAGAACTATGGCTACACCTTC. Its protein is CASSPGDRKNYGYTF.

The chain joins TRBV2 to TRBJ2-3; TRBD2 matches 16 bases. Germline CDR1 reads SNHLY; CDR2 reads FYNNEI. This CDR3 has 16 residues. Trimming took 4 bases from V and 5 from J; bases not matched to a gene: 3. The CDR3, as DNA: TGTGCCAGCAGTGGGGGACTAGCGGGGGGGCAAGATACGCAGTATTTT. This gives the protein CASSGGLAGGQDTQYF.

CDR3 residues: CASSDGSYNEQFF. As DNA, the CDR3 is TGTGCCAGCAGTGACGGTTCCTACAATGAGCAGTTCTTC. The rearrangement links TRBV6-1 to TRBJ2-1; D is ambiguous. The CDR3 consists of 13 residues. The V gene's germline CDR1 is MNHNS and CDR2 SASEGT. V was cut by 3 bases and J by 1 base, with 4 bases left in between.

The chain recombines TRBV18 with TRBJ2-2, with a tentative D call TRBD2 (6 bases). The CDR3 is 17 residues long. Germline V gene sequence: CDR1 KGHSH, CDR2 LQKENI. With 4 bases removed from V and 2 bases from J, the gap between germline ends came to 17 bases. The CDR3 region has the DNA TGTGCCAGCTCACTTTTAGCACTAGCCAGCAACACCGGGGAGCTGTTTTTT. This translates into CASSLLALASNTGELFF.

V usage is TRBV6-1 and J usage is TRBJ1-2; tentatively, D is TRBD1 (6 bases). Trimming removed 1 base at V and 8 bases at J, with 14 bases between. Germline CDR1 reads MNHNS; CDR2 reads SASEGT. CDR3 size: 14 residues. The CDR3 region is CASSEVVQGSGYTF. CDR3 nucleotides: TGTGCCAGCAGTGAAGTCGTACAGGGAAGCGGCTACACCTTC.